This T cell receptor beta chain emerged from a study of shared clonotypes between healthy human individuals (dated by TCRdb to 2019 to 2021). Looking at the study overall: The cohort comprised two women and a few men aged 18 to 49 years. Blood TCR repertoires of roughly 5 healthy adults were deeply sequenced to estimate repertoire size and the extent of clonotype sharing between individuals. Libraries were prepared and TCR repertoires were sequenced by different laboratories using diverse techniques, in order to increase sequencing depth and limit assay-specific biases. Each donor's leukapheresis produced roughly between about 0.9 and 9.5 billion PBMCs. For each donor, CD4 naive and CD4 memory were each run on three plates, CD8 naive on two plates, and CD8 memory on one plate. The research as a whole found: The small number of donors limited the genetic and exposure-history diversity represented. Incomplete sequencing was indicated by rarefaction of sorted-subset datasets, despite the large sequencing depth. Based on pairwise subsampling, the degree of clonotype sharing among donors was expected to be affected by sequencing depth. Sampling was restricted to blood, and TCR repertoires in tissues likely differ from the TCR repertoires found in blood. Naive subsets generally had larger estimated clonotype richness than memory subsets. Across several donors, 4.5% to 6.5% of naive CD4, approximately 3.5% of naive CD8, 2% to 2.5% of memory CD4, and approximately 0.4% of memory CD8 clonotypes were shared. Compared with non-shared clonotypes, the clonotypes found in all four sorted-subset donors had higher generation probabilities.

This clone was seen just once. The antigen it recognizes is unknown. No base quality information exists; no much larger clone differs at one position. Including the terminal cysteine and phenylalanine, the CDR3 comprises 14 residues. The CDR3 DNA has 42 bases and is translated from base 1. From a lookup of the germline V gene, CDR1 and CDR2 are KGHSH and LQKENI. Cut back by 4 bases and 2 bases, the V and J ends lie 12 bases apart. The donors were healthy, HIV-negative adults with no recently reported acute infections or vaccinations. Only Caucasian adults living in Nashville, Tennessee, USA were represented among the donors. CD4+ T cells were enriched through magnetic negative selection, after which naive cells were positively selected on CD45RA and the remaining negative fraction served as the memory subset. Blood was obtained by leukapheresis, after which PBMCs were separated by Ficoll-Histopaque density gradient centrifugation and cryopreserved in liquid nitrogen vapor phase. Analytical flow cytometry was used to check the purity and quantity of every magnetically sorted T cell population. From each sorted fraction, genomic DNA was isolated and quantified by UV absorbance on a Nanodrop 2000c.

Using the deep immunoSEQ assay, TCR CDR3 regions were amplified from genomic DNA by multiplex PCR. Genomic DNA extracted from each cell subset was distributed evenly over all wells of several immunoSEQ 96-well plates, and each plate served as one replicate. For sorted subsets, approximately 0.2 ug of genomic DNA, equivalent to some 30,000 T cell genomes, went into each replicate PCR. Purified libraries were quantified with a Qubit 3.0 fluorometer, sized on a Bioanalyzer 2100, and re-quantified with the KAPA Library Quantification kit. Every immunoSEQ 96-well plate was sequenced on a dedicated single-read 150-cycle Illumina NextSeq 550 flow cell. On the authors' methods: Because the immunoSEQ output included only junctional sequences and no quality scores, the filtering could not be the same as the filtering used for full-length reads. To assign V/J genes and CDR3, sequences were annotated against IMGT germline references using PyIR, a Python wrapper for IgBLAST v1.9. Reads with weak V/J assignments (E-value above 1e-6), missing CDR3, stop codons, out-of-frame junctions, or ambiguous translated residues were removed. A V3J clonotype was defined by an identical inferred V gene, J gene, and CDR3 amino acid sequence. To compute the percentage overlap between repertoires, the number of shared unique clonotypes was divided by the size of the smaller repertoire. RTK rarefaction, the Chao1 estimator, and Recon v2.1 estimates of unobserved clonotypes were used to assess repertoire richness. Generation probabilities for all TCRbeta clonotypes obtained by the gDNA method from a few donors were computed using OLGA. TCRdb obtained this table from immuneACCESS and retained in-frame rearrangements with V and J assigned. These tables miss some clones; where compared with another copy, unresolved V genes account for less than half of the shortfall, and the remainder is unexplained. Clonal size and the V and J genes are those of that table, whereas D and trimming came from the DNA. Counted in this sample were about 1 million clones; approximately 70% of them appeared once. Clones ranked in the top ten supply roughly 1.5% of the sample.

The TCR sequence derives from a man younger than 30 in good health. Sequencing used memory CD4+ T cells sorted from blood. The sample's cell subset or site, from its label and the paper: CD45RA-negative fraction. Recombination joined TRBV18 with TRBJ2-7; 6 matching bases give a weak D call of TRBD2. The CDR3 here reads CASSLFREAYEQYF. Here is the DNA: TGTGCCAGCTCACTCTTTAGGGAGGCCTACGAGCAGTACTTC.